This entry concerns a single T cell receptor (beta chain). The data are from a study of blood T cell repertoires in COVID-19. Germline V gene lookup returns CDR1 ENHRY and CDR2 SYGVKD. The V gene lost 4 bases and the J gene lost 7 bases, with 11 bases spanning the gap. The CDR3 is 13 residues long. Assay used: immunoSEQ multiplex PCR; TCRdb lists only in-frame clones, some missing. The table has 250,000 to 300,000 clones, about nine tenths seen once. Cohort assignment relied on participant-reported clinical history. This TCR was recovered from a man between 18 and 35 years old who had recovered from COVID-19. The specimen was PBMCs or T cells enriched from blood (not recorded which). J is TRBJ2-1 and V is TRBV10-3; D not certain. CDR3: CAISVGIENEQFF. As DNA, the CDR3 is TGTGCCATCAGTGTTGGTATCGAGAATGAGCAGTTCTTC.